This T cell receptor (beta chain) was captured in a study of OX40 agonist ivuxolimab in advanced cancers. For the study at large: Cohort: approximately 83% men, mean age approximately 60, aged about 20 to 90. Partial responses occurred in Three dose-escalation patients, one with hepatocellular carcinoma and two with cutaneous melanoma. Study-wide results and limits: More expanded clones were found, on average, in CD8+ than in CD4+ T cells. Nonresponders included some who also had low normalized T-cell clonal expansion.

The CDR3 runs to 15 residues. The germline gives CDR1 LNHDA, CDR2 SQIVND (reference sequence). Between the trimmed V and J ends, which lost 6 bases and 4 bases, there was a span of 16 bases. As to this clone: Its antigen remains unknown.

TCRdb's copy holds only in-frame clones and misses some; the assay was immunoSEQ multiplex PCR. The repertoire consists of approximately 46,000 clones, with approximately 77% occurring once and the leading ten covering approximately 2.6%. The sample in question was CD4+ or CD8+ T cells sorted from blood, obtained in a trial of the OX40 agonist ivuxolimab. The receptor was isolated from an adult with an advanced solid tumor such as melanoma, head and neck, liver or kidney cancer. The chain couples TRBV19 to TRBJ1-5; D not certain. CDR3 in amino acids: CASSRDTSRNQPQHF. The CDR3 bases are TGTGCCAGTAGCCGAGACACTAGCAGGAATCAGCCCCAGCATTTT.